This is a list of T cell receptor beta chains from one sample in a study of CD8 T cells in Susac syndrome. TCRdb itself ran the immunoSEQ multiplex PCR reads through MiXCR, one entry per CDR3 protein. The table includes some 130,000 distinct CDR3 sequences, around 95% detected once. The sequenced sample was CD8+ T cells from PBMCs. These receptors were taken from a human donor with Susac syndrome. Both conserved end residues are part of each CDR3. Each record gives: J gene, V gene, D gene, clone size, CDR3 DNA, CDR3 protein. D genes are given only for firm matches. Where a row states a size, it is once, few, many or the class of an expanded clone; other rows omit it.

TRBJ2-7 | TRBV9 | TRBD1 | NA | TGTGCCAGCAGCGTAGCAGGGACAGGAGACTACGAGCAGTACTTC | CASSVAGTGDYEQYF
TRBJ2-7 | TRBV4-1 | NA | NA | TGCGCCAGCAGCCGTACTGAAAGGGTTGAGCAGTACTTC | CASSRTERVEQYF
TRBJ2-7 | TRBV30 | TRBD2 | NA | TGTGCCTGGAGTTCCCCCGGACTAGCGGGAGCCGACTCCTACGAGCAGTACTTC | CAWSSPGLAGADSYEQYF
TRBJ1-2 | TRBV9 | TRBD1 | NA | TGTGCCAGCAGCTCGACAGGGCGCGGCTACACCTTC | CASSSTGRGYTF
TRBJ1-3 | TRBV12-5 | NA | NA | TGTGCTAGTGGTTTGGTTACAGGGTGGATCTCTGGAAACACCATATATTTT | CASGLVTGWISGNTIYF
TRBJ2-1 | TRBV9 | TRBD2 | NA | TGTGCCAGCAGCGGAACTAGCGGCCGGGGGATAAACAATGAGCAGTTCTTC | CASSGTSGRGINNEQFF
TRBJ2-3 | TRBV2 | NA | NA | TGTGCCAGCAGTGAAGCGCAAGGACCAACCCCAACCACAGATACGCAGTATTTT | CASSEAQGPTPTTDTQYF
TRBJ1-1 | TRBV6-4 | TRBD1 | NA | TGTGAGGGGGCGATCGGGGAGTGGACTGAAGCTTTCTTT | CEGAIGEWTEAFF
TRBJ1-4 | TRBV29-1 | NA | NA | TGCAGCGTTGAGATATCGGACAAGGGCCTTGAAAAACTGTTTTTT | CSVEISDKGLEKLFF
TRBJ1-5 | TRBV15 | TRBD1 | NA | TGTGCCACCAGGAGAGCAGCAGGGGGTCAGCCCCAGCATTTT | CATRRAAGGQPQHF
TRBJ1-4 | TRBV24-1 | NA | NA | TGTGCCACCAGTCCCACAGATAATGAAAAACTGTTTTTT | CATSPTDNEKLFF
TRBJ1-2 | TRBV5-1 | TRBD1 | NA | TGCGCCAGCAGGACAGGGGACAACTATGGCTACACCTTC | CASRTGDNYGYTF
TRBJ2-7 | TRBV10-2 | TRBD2 | NA | TGCGCCAGCAGTGAGTTAACTAGCGTACACTACGAGCAGTACTTC | CASSELTSVHYEQYF
TRBJ2-1 | TRBV12-3/TRBV12-4 | TRBD2 | NA | TGTGCCAGCAGACTGCCGGGGGGAGCAGACAATGAGCAGTTCTTC | CASRLPGGADNEQFF
TRBJ1-2 | TRBV7-6 | NA | NA | TGTGCCAGCAGCCCCGGGGCGCAGGACAACTATGGCTACACCTTC | CASSPGAQDNYGYTF
TRBJ2-7 | TRBV10-2 | TRBD2 | NA | TGCGCCACTGGCCCGGGACTAGACTCCTACGAGCAGTACTTC | CATGPGLDSYEQYF
TRBJ1-5 | TRBV27 | TRBD1 | once | TGTGCCAGCAGTTTATCTCGACAGGGCGGTCAGCCCCAGCATTTT | CASSLSRQGGQPQHF
TRBJ2-3 | TRBV4-1 | TRBD2 | NA | TGCGCCACCCAGCCGACTAGCGGGAGTCTAGCAGATACGCAGTATTTT | CATQPTSGSLADTQYF
TRBJ1-1 | TRBV4-1 | TRBD1 | NA | TGCGCCAGCAGACGGACAGGGGAGAACACTGAAGCTTTCTTT | CASRRTGENTEAFF
TRBJ2-6 | TRBV27 | NA | NA | TGTGCCAGCAGTTCACCGCAGGGCTCTGGGGCCAACGTCCTGACTTTC | CASSSPQGSGANVLTF
TRBJ1-3 | TRBV29-1 | NA | NA | TGCAGCGTTGAAGATTCGGGGGTCCACTCTGGAAACACCATATATTTT | CSVEDSGVHSGNTIYF
TRBJ1-4 | TRBV2 | NA | NA | TGTGCCAGCAACTTACAGGACGTCAATGAAAAACTGTTTTTT | CASNLQDVNEKLFF
TRBJ2-6 | TRBV12-5 | NA | NA | TGTGCTAGTGGTTTGACCCTAAAATCATCTGGGGCCAACGTCCTGACTTTC | CASGLTLKSSGANVLTF
TRBJ2-2 | TRBV11-2 | NA | NA | TGTGCCAGCAGCTTCAGGCAGGGGATCGGGGAGCTGTTTTTT | CASSFRQGIGELFF
TRBJ2-7 | TRBV5-4 | TRBD1 | NA | TGTGCCAGCAGCCCAGGACAGGGGGCCCCCAACGAGCAGTACTTC | CASSPGQGAPNEQYF
TRBJ2-1 | TRBV5-7 | TRBD2 | NA | TGTGCCAGCAGCTTGCCCCTCCTTAGCGGGAGGGCCTACAATGAGCAGTTCTTC | CASSLPLLSGRAYNEQFF
TRBJ2-7 | TRBV12-3/TRBV12-4 | TRBD2 | NA | TGTGCCAGCAGTTTGGGGACTAGTATCGTCGAGCAGTACTTC | CASSLGTSIVEQYF
TRBJ2-5 | TRBV29-1 | NA | NA | TGCAGCGCGGACAGCGAACAAGAGACCCAGTACTTC | CSADSEQETQYF
TRBJ1-1 | TRBV4-2 | NA | NA | TGTGCCAGCAGCCAACAACAGGAGATGAACACTGAAGCTTTCTTT | CASSQQQEMNTEAFF
TRBJ1-1 | TRBV9 | NA | NA | TGTGCCAGCAGCCCGGGACTGTTCTCTATAGCTTTCTTT | CASSPGLFSIAFF
TRBJ2-2 | TRBV25-1 | NA | NA | TGTGCCAGCAGCCGGGACGCCTCCGGGGAGCTGTTTTTT | CASSRDASGELFF
TRBJ2-1 | TRBV2 | NA | NA | TGTGCCAGCAGCCGCAGGGGGGGGCACAATGAGCAGTTCTTC | CASSRRGGHNEQFF
TRBJ2-2 | TRBV4-1 | NA | NA | TGCGCCAGCAGCCAAGATGGGCTTCTCTTCTCCGGGGAGCTGTTTTTT | CASSQDGLLFSGELFF
TRBJ2-1 | TRBV5-1 | TRBD2 | NA | TGCGCCAGCAGCTTGCCTGCGGGAGGGCCAGGAATGAATGAGCAGTTCTTC | CASSLPAGGPGMNEQFF
TRBJ2-3 | TRBV24-1 | TRBD1 | NA | TGTGCCACCAGTGATGGGACAGGGACCTACACAGATACGCAGTATTTT | CATSDGTGTYTDTQYF
TRBJ2-5 | TRBV7-9 | TRBD2 | NA | TGTGCCAGCAGCTTAGCGAATGGGACTAGCGGCCAGGTGGCCCAGTACTTC | CASSLANGTSGQVAQYF
TRBJ1-2 | TRBV5-1 | TRBD1 | NA | TGCGCCAGCAGCTTGGAGGGACAGGACCTCTATGGCTACACCTTC | CASSLEGQDLYGYTF
TRBJ1-1 | TRBV27 | NA | NA | TGTGCCAGCAGTTCCGGGGGCGCTGAAGCTTTCTTT | CASSSGGAEAFF
TRBJ2-7 | TRBV6-5 | TRBD2 | NA | TGTGCCAGCAGTTTAACTAGCGGGACAGCGAACGAGCAGTACTTC | CASSLTSGTANEQYF
TRBJ2-2 | TRBV28 | NA | NA | TGTGCCAGCAGCCGGTCGGTGGGGGCGTACACCGGGGAGCTGTTTTTT | CASSRSVGAYTGELFF
TRBJ2-5 | TRBV6-6 | TRBD1 | NA | TGTGCCAGCAGATACATTTCAGGGGGCGCGGAGACCCAGTACTTC | CASRYISGGAETQYF
TRBJ2-3 | TRBV9 | NA | NA | TGTGCCAGCAGCGTAGTCGGGAGTCCCTCAGATACGCAGTATTTT | CASSVVGSPSDTQYF
TRBJ2-1 | TRBV4-1 | NA | NA | TGCGCCAGCAGCCAAGACCCAGGGACGAATGAGCAGTTCTTC | CASSQDPGTNEQFF
TRBJ2-2 | TRBV7-7 | TRBD2 | NA | TGTGCTAGCAGCTTGGGGACTAGCGGGAGTGAGAACACCGGGGAGCTGTTTTTT | CASSLGTSGSENTGELFF
TRBJ2-5 | TRBV12-3/TRBV12-4 | NA | once | TGTGCCAGCAGGGGGGAGATGGAGACCCAGTACTTC | CASRGEMETQYF
TRBJ1-1 | TRBV27 | NA | NA | TGTGCCAGCCAGCACGGGGTGAACACTGAAGCTTTCTTT | CASQHGVNTEAFF